A single sample gave rise to the 22 T cell receptor beta chains below, sequenced in a study of memory CD4+ T cells and cytomegalovirus serostatus (dated 2019 in TCRdb). A FACSAria II was used to sort memory CD4+ T cells, defined as single viable CD3+CD4+CD8-CD45RO+ cells. Library method: the immunoSEQ multiplex PCR assay. TCRdb limited this immuneACCESS table to in-frame rearrangements with V and J called. A share of clones is missing; checked studies link under half to unresolved V genes, and the rest is unexplained. The sample table contains 40,000 to 60,000 clones; only one count was recorded for just under 80% of them. The top ten clones comprise approximately 0.8% of the sample. The sequenced material came from memory CD4+ T cells from blood. The origin of the receptors is an adult in good health and CMV-seronegative.

The chain combines TRBV27 with TRBJ2-7; 11 nucleotides line up with TRBD1. The germline CDR1 and CDR2 sequences are MNHEY and SMNVEV (reference sequence). The V and J ends lost 6 bases and 3 bases, in that order; junction bases with no gene match: 4. The CDR3 sequence is 14 residues long. This chain's CDR3 is CASSRDRGDYEQYF. DNA of the CDR3: TGTGCCAGCAGCCGGGACAGGGGGGACTACGAGCAGTACTTC.

This sequence joins TRBV7-2 and TRBJ1-1; D gene ambiguous. The V gene lost 2 bases and the J gene lost 3 bases, with 7 bases spanning the gap. Per germline, CDR1 SGHTA and CDR2 FQGNSA. The CDR3 has 13 residues. The CDR3 protein is CASSLYAHTEAFF. CDR3 DNA: TGTGCCAGCAGCTTATATGCCCACACTGAAGCTTTCTTT.

The J gene is TRBJ2-5, the V gene TRBV5-4, with 7 nucleotides matching TRBD1. CDR1 SGHNT and CDR2 YYREEE come from the germline V gene (reference sequence). The CDR3 is 14 residues long. Trimming at V came to 4 bases and at J to 8 bases, leaving 11 bases not matched to a gene. The CDR3 nucleotides are TGTGCCAGCAGCCGTGACAGGGCCCAAAGAACCCAGTACTTC. It translates to CASSRDRAQRTQYF.

The chain carries TRBV18 and TRBJ1-6; possible D gene TRBD1, 6 bases. The CDR3 covers 15 residues. Germline CDR1 KGHSH, CDR2 LQKENI. Trimming removed 4 bases from V and 6 bases from J, with 13 bases in between. The CDR3 is CASSRPGGSNSPLHF. CDR3 nucleotide sequence: TGTGCCAGCTCACGTCCTGGGGGCAGTAATTCACCCCTCCACTTT.

The genes are TRBV7-2 and TRBJ1-3, with D possibly being TRBD1 (6 bases). In germline, CDR1 is SGHTA, CDR2 FQGNSA. Trimming left V 1 base short and J 3 bases short, with 13 bases between. The CDR3 extends over 16 amino acids. The CDR3 DNA reads TGTGCCAGCAGCTTAGACCAACAGGGAAATGGAAACACCATATATTTT. This gives the protein CASSLDQQGNGNTIYF. Full variable domain (remainder filled in from reference TRBV7-2 and TRBJ1-3): GAGVSQSPSNKVTEKGKDVELRCDPISGHTALYWYRQSLGQGLEFLIYFQGNSAPDKSGLPSDRFSAERTGGSVSTLTIQRTQQEDSAVYLCASSLDQQGNGNTIYFGEGSWLTVV.

The J gene is TRBJ2-2, the V gene TRBV7-9, with TRBD1 identical over 7 bases. Germline trimming cut 3 bases from V and 1 base from J; bases unmatched to any gene: 2. This CDR3 has 15 residues. CDR1 SEHNR and CDR2 FQNEAQ come from the germline V gene (reference sequence). As DNA, the CDR3 is TGTGCCAGCAGCTTGACAGGGAAGAACACCGGGGAGCTGTTTTTT. Its translation is CASSLTGKNTGELFF.

This clone has a handful of counts. This chain joins TRBV5-8 and TRBJ2-5; 7 nucleotides match TRBD1. CDR1 is SGHTS, CDR2 YDEGEE, per germline. J was trimmed by 2 bases and V by 0 bases; bases with no gene match: 7. The CDR3 spans 16 residues. CDR3 in DNA: TGTGCCAGCAGCTTGGGACAGGGTGGAGGACAAGAGACCCAGTACTTC. It translates to CASSLGQGGGQETQYF.

This clone was seen only once. The chain employs TRBV28 and TRBJ1-5; the D gene is possibly TRBD1 (5 bases). The CDR3 is made up of 12 amino acids. From germline, CDR1 is MDHEN and CDR2 SYDVKM. The ends were cut back, 9 bases at V and 4 bases at J, with 10 bases in the middle. CDR3 sequence (DNA): TGTGCCAGTCGACAGACTAATCAGCCCCAGCATTTT. This codes for CASRQTNQPQHF.

This clone has more than one count but fewer than ten. V gene TRBV19 combines with J gene TRBJ1-4; D may be TRBD1 (5 bases). This CDR3 comprises 14 residues. V lost 5 bases and J 5 bases, leaving 12 bases between the germline ends. CDR1 and CDR2 from the germline V gene are LNHDA and SQIVND (reference sequence). This CDR3 reads CASSGQGGNEKLFF. CDR3 DNA sequence: TGTGCCAGTAGTGGGCAGGGCGGAAATGAAAAACTGTTTTTT.

This rearrangement joins TRBV6-5 to TRBJ1-5; the D gene is possibly TRBD1 (6 bases). The CDR3 is made up of 13 amino acids. Trimming pared 5 bases from V and 7 bases from J, leaving 12 bases between. Per germline, CDR1 MNHEY and CDR2 SVGAGI. For the CDR3, the DNA is TGTGCCAGCAGTCGGGACAAATCCCAGCCCCAGCATTTT. It yields the protein CASSRDKSQPQHF.

This clone has just a few counts. The chain links TRBV25-1 to TRBJ2-4, with D hard to call. Germline CDR1 MGHDK, CDR2 SYGVNS. Deletions cut 1 base from V and 5 bases from J, with 15 bases between. This CDR3 has 16 amino acids. The CDR3 here is CASSESNPDPENIQYF. In DNA, the CDR3 is TGTGCCAGCAGTGAATCTAACCCGGACCCCGAAAACATTCAGTACTTC.

This chain uses TRBV5-1 with TRBJ2-2; D not resolved. Trimming took 4 bases from V and 5 from J, leaving 6 bases between them. The CDR3 is made up of 12 amino acids. Germline lookup yields CDR1 SGHRS and CDR2 YFSETQ. CDR3 sequence reads: CASSVRTGELFF. CDR3 bases: TGCGCCAGCAGCGTCAGGACCGGGGAGCTGTTTTTT. Full variable domain (missing parts from reference TRBV5-1 and TRBJ2-2): KAGVTQTPRYLIKTRGQQVTLSCSPISGHRSVSWYQQTPGQGLQFLFEYFSETQRNKGNFPGRFSGRQFSNSRSEMNVSTLELGDSALYLCASSVRTGELFFGEGSRLTVL.

The rearrangement links TRBV7-9 to TRBJ2-3, with 14 bases identical to TRBD2. Germline CDR1 reads SEHNR; CDR2 reads FQNEAQ (reference sequence). This CDR3 region has 18 residues. J gave up 3 bases and V 4 bases, and 9 bases lay outside the gene matches. The CDR3 DNA is TGTGCCAGCAGCTCCCCAGGGACTAGCGGGAGTAGGACAGATACGCAGTATTTT. Amino acid sequence: CASSSPGTSGSRTDTQYF. The full variable domain, completed using reference TRBV7-9 and TRBJ2-3, is DTGVSQNPRHKITKRGQNVTFRCDPISEHNRLYWYRQTLGQGPEFLTYFQNEAQLEKSRLLSDRFSAERPKGSFSTLEIQRTEQGDSAMYLCASSSPGTSGSRTDTQYFGPGTRLTVL.

This clone was observed a handful of times. This chain links TRBV5-1 with TRBJ2-6; 7 bases are a match to TRBD2. J lost 8 bases, V lost 1 base, and 6 bases had no gene match. The CDR3 extends over 15 amino acids. Germline CDR1 SGHRS, CDR2 YFSETQ. The CDR3 nucleotides read TGCGCCAGCAGCTTGCTTGCGGGGGATACCAACGTCCTGACTTTC. The encoded protein is CASSLLAGDTNVLTF.

V gene TRBV5-1 combines with J gene TRBJ1-3; D perhaps matches TRBD1 (6 bases). Germline V gives CDR1 SGHRS, CDR2 YFSETQ. CDR3 length: 16 residues. Trimming stripped 4 bases from V and 4 bases from J, with 18 bases between. CDR3 nucleotides: TGCGCCAGCAGCCTCGAGGGGGGAAAGGCCGGAAACACCATATATTTT. Its translation is CASSLEGGKAGNTIYF. Full variable domain (remainder filled in from reference TRBV5-1 and TRBJ1-3): KAGVTQTPRYLIKTRGQQVTLSCSPISGHRSVSWYQQTPGQGLQFLFEYFSETQRNKGNFPGRFSGRQFSNSRSEMNVSTLELGDSALYLCASSLEGGKAGNTIYFGEGSWLTVV.

This chain links TRBV30 with TRBJ2-2; 13 bases are shared with TRBD2. The CDR3 has 20 amino acids. V lost 3 bases to trimming and J lost 6 bases; unmatched junction nucleotides: 19. CDR1 is GTSNPN and CDR2 is SVGIG in the germline V gene (reference sequence). CDR3 loop: CAWSGDWTSGSGLDSGELFF. The CDR3 nucleotides are TGTGCCTGGAGCGGCGATTGGACTAGCGGGAGTGGTTTGGACTCCGGGGAGCTGTTTTTT.

CDR3 bases: TGCGCCAGCAGGGGTAACACTGAAGCTTTCTTT. Protein: CASRGNTEAFF. The rearrangement links TRBV5-1 to TRBJ1-1; D remains unclear. This CDR3 has 11 residues. CDR1 and CDR2 (germline): SGHRS, YFSETQ. V lost 5 bases and J 2 bases, leaving 4 bases between the germline ends.

The chain recombines TRBV4-2 with TRBJ2-3; D possibly corresponds to TRBD2 (6 bases). The CDR3 spans 14 residues. The V gene lost 1 base and the J gene lost 7 bases, with 12 bases spanning the gap. Germline CDR1 and CDR2: LGHNA and YNFKEQ. The DNA for the CDR3 is TGTGCCAGCAGCCAAGTCGGGGACTTGAATACGCAGTATTTT. This gives the protein CASSQVGDLNTQYF.

The chain couples TRBV5-1 to TRBJ2-5; D possibly corresponds to TRBD2 (7 bases). Deletions cut 6 bases from V and 4 bases from J, with 22 bases between. The CDR3 extends over 16 amino acids. The V gene's germline CDR1 is SGHRS and CDR2 YFSETQ. This CDR3 reads CASMKVGRGPGETQYF. Written as DNA, the CDR3 is TGCGCCAGCATGAAGGTGGGGCGGGGGCCCGGAGAGACCCAGTACTTC.

This clone was seen a single time. The V call is TRBV5-1, the J call TRBJ2-7, with 11 bases fitting TRBD2. The germline gives CDR1 SGHRS, CDR2 YFSETQ. V shed 4 bases, J shed 1 base, and the junction held 13 bases outside the gene matches. The CDR3 length is 18 residues. The CDR3 sequence is CASSQPRFSGRGSYEQYF. The CDR3 region has the DNA TGCGCCAGCAGCCAACCCCGTTTTAGCGGGAGGGGTTCCTACGAGCAGTACTTC.

The chain recombines TRBV15 with TRBJ2-1; 13 bases are a match to TRBD2. This CDR3 has 14 residues. Germline V gene sequence: CDR1 LNHNV, CDR2 YYDKDF (reference sequence). Unmatched junction bases numbered 2, after V lost 0 bases and J lost 12 bases. The CDR3 DNA reads TGTGCCACCAGCAGAGACACTAGCGGGAGGGCGCAGTTCTTC. This codes for CATSRDTSGRAQFF. Drawing the rest from reference TRBV15 and TRBJ2-1, the complete variable domain is DAMVIQNPRYQVTQFGKPVTLSCSQTLNHNVMYWYQQKSSQAPKLLFHYYDKDFNNEADTPDNFQSRRPNTSFCFLDIRSPGLGDTAMYLCATSRDTSGRAQFFGPGTRLTVL.

The V call is TRBV4-1, the J call TRBJ1-2, with 11 nucleotides matching TRBD1. V shed 0 bases and J 0 bases; nucleotides not matched to a gene: 6. CDR3 length equals 18 residues. Looked up from germline, CDR1 is MGHRA and CDR2 is YSYEKL. The CDR3 nucleotides are TGCGCCAGCAGCCAAGATCGGACAGGGGGCGCGTCTAACTATGGCTACACCTTC. Translation gives CASSQDRTGGASNYGYTF.